The 20 T cell receptor beta chains listed next were all sequenced from one sample in a study of T cell repertoires in cytomegalovirus infection. Antigens of these TCRs are unknown. TCRdb used MiXCR to reprocess the reads, holding one entry per CDR3 protein. The profile shows around 39,000 distinct CDR3 sequences, roughly 49% of them singletons. The sequencing here drew on CD8+ T cells from cultured PBMCs, taken from culture after CMV antigen stimulation. The receptors originated from a human donor in good health (CMV status not recorded). Some clones in this sample may be carry-over from other donors' samples.

The V and J genes are TRBV6-5 and TRBJ1-3, with D perhaps TRBD1 (6 bases). CDR1 MNHEY and CDR2 SVGAGI come from the germline V gene. V lost 2 bases to trimming and J lost 0 bases, with 11 bases between them. The CDR3 has 16 residues. CDR3: CASSYADSSSGNTIYF. The CDR3 nucleotides are TGTGCCAGCAGTTACGCGGACAGCTCCTCTGGAAACACCATATATTTT.

Only a few counts were recorded for this clonotype. This rearrangement joins TRBV7-9 to TRBJ1-4, with 7 bases lining up with TRBD1. CDR1 and CDR2 from the germline V gene are SEHNR and FQNEAQ (reference sequence). The CDR3 is 16 amino acids. Trimming took 5 bases from V and 4 from J; bases not matched to a gene: 10. The CDR3 sequence: CASSTVGQTDNEKLFF. In nucleotides, the CDR3 is TGTGCCAGCAGCACGGTGGGACAGACCGATAATGAAAAACTGTTTTTT.

This chain links TRBV4-2 with TRBJ1-2; no clear D. The CDR3 has 14 amino acids. Between the trimmed V and J ends, which lost 4 bases and 4 bases, there was a span of 13 bases. Looked up from germline, CDR1 is LGHNA and CDR2 is YNFKEQ. Written as DNA, the CDR3 is TGTGCCAGCAGCCTCCGAGGGAGTTTCTATGGCTACACCTTC. This gives the protein CASSLRGSFYGYTF.

The CDR3 is CASSPRTGGNQPQHF. In DNA, the CDR3 is TGTGCCAGCAGCCCCCGGACAGGGGGCAATCAGCCCCAGCATTTT. V gene TRBV7-2 combines with J gene TRBJ1-5, with 9 nucleotides matching TRBD1. J gave up 2 bases and V 5 bases, and 4 bases lay outside the gene matches. The germline CDR1 and CDR2 sequences are SGHTA and FQGNSA. The CDR3 is made up of 15 amino acids.

This rearrangement joins TRBV6-1 to TRBJ2-7; a weak D match, TRBD2 (6 bases). With 10 bases removed from V and 1 base from J, the gap between germline ends came to 23 bases. The CDR3 spans 16 residues. CDR1 MNHNS and CDR2 SASEGT come from the germline V gene. CDR3 DNA sequence: TGTGCCACACACTCTCAGGGACTCTATTCTTCCTACGAGCAGTACTTC. Protein: CATHSQGLYSSYEQYF.

The J gene is TRBJ1-2, the V gene TRBV7-6, with D maybe TRBD1 (5 bases). Germline values: CDR1 SGHVS, CDR2 FNYEAQ. V lost 3 bases to trimming and J lost 6 bases, with 14 bases between them. The CDR3 runs 14 residues. CDR3 region: CASSFDPTADGYTF. CDR3 nucleotide sequence: TGTGCCAGCAGCTTCGACCCGACAGCTGATGGCTACACCTTC.

V and J are TRBV7-8 and TRBJ1-6; D is unresolved. V was cut by 7 bases and J by 2 bases, with 18 bases left in between. There are 17 residues in the CDR3. Germline-derived CDR1 and CDR2 are SGHVS and FQNEAQ. The CDR3 here is CASTVRGSGAYNSPLHF. As DNA, the CDR3 is TGTGCCAGCACCGTAAGAGGATCCGGGGCCTATAATTCACCCCTCCACTTT.

CDR3 in amino acids: CASLGTGGAYF. In DNA, the CDR3 is TGTGCCAGTTTGGGGACAGGGGGGGCGTATTTT. V usage is TRBV19 and J usage is TRBJ2-3; TRBD1 agrees at 11 bases. There are 11 residues in the CDR3. V lost 8 bases and J lost 14; bases outside the gene matches: 6. Germline CDR1 and CDR2: LNHDA and SQIVND (reference sequence).

This sequence joins TRBV7-3 and TRBJ2-7; 7 nucleotides line up with TRBD2. Losses at the gene ends were 3 bases for V and 5 bases for J; bases not matched to a gene: 4. CDR1 is SGHTA, CDR2 FQGTGA, per germline. The CDR3 consists of 13 residues. The chain's CDR3 is CASSFRAGDEQYF. The CDR3 region has the DNA TGTGCCAGCAGCTTTAGGGCGGGAGACGAGCAGTACTTC.

The genes are TRBV12-3 or TRBV12-4 and TRBJ2-3; 13 positions match TRBD2. CDR3 length: 20 residues. V shed 3 bases, J shed 0 bases, and the junction held 12 bases outside the gene matches. Here the CDR3 DNA reads TGTGCCAGCAGTTTCTCGACTAGCGGGAGGTCCTCGGTTAGCACAGATACGCAGTATTTT. It yields the protein CASSFSTSGRSSVSTDTQYF.

The rearrangement links TRBV7-9 to TRBJ1-3, with 8 positions matching TRBD1. The V and J ends lost 5 bases and 4 bases, in that order; junction bases with no gene match: 7. The CDR3 length is 15 residues. From germline, CDR1 is SEHNR and CDR2 FQNEAQ (reference sequence). This CDR3 reads CASSPRRTGGNTIYF. The DNA of the CDR3 is TGTGCCAGCAGCCCTAGGAGGACAGGGGGAAACACCATATATTTT.

The chain joins TRBV7-6 to TRBJ2-1, with D hard to call. V dropped 2 bases and J dropped 3 bases, with 11 bases sitting between them. Per the germline V gene, CDR1 is SGHVS and CDR2 is FNYEAQ. The CDR3 is 15 amino acids. The CDR3 protein is CASSLNGRNYNEQFF. The CDR3 bases are TGTGCCAGCAGCTTAAACGGGCGAAACTACAATGAGCAGTTCTTC.

A note on this clonotype: A much larger clone sits a single nucleotide away, making a read error possible. The rearrangement uses TRBV7-6 and TRBJ2-1; 7 bases map to TRBD1. Germline values: CDR1 SGHVS, CDR2 FNYEAQ. With V trimmed by 4 bases and J by 4 bases, 4 bases remained unmatched. CDR3 size: 14 residues. The CDR3 protein is CASSSDRFYNEQFF. The CDR3 DNA follows: TGTGCCAGCAGCTCGGACAGGTTTTACAATGAGCAGTTCTTC.

This clonotype occurred once. CDR3 coding DNA: TGTGCCAGCAGCCCGGGGGATCAGCCCCAGCATTTT. Encoded protein: CASSPGDQPQHF. The V and J genes are TRBV7-6 and TRBJ1-5; D is perhaps TRBD1 (5 bases). The CDR3 runs 12 residues. The V gene lost 5 bases and the J gene lost 5 bases, with 7 bases spanning the gap. Per the germline V gene, CDR1 is SGHVS and CDR2 is FNYEAQ.

Only a few counts were recorded for this clonotype. J is TRBJ2-3 and V is TRBV9; 7 bases align to TRBD2. V lost 0 bases to trimming and J lost 7 bases; unmatched junction nucleotides: 8. Per the germline V gene, CDR1 is SGDLS and CDR2 is YYNGEE. The length of the CDR3 is 15 residues. CDR3 coding DNA: TGTGCCAGCAGCGTAGCTGGCGGGAGTATGAATACGCAGTATTTT. This gives the protein CASSVAGGSMNTQYF.

This clonotype was counted a few times. This chain uses TRBV6-2 or TRBV6-3 with TRBJ1-2, with D hard to call. V was cut by 7 bases and J by 0 bases, with 12 bases left in between. The germline gives CDR1 MNHEY, CDR2 SVGEGT. This CDR3 is built from 14 residues. The CDR3 loop is CASTLDLANYGYTF. CDR3 bases: TGTGCCAGCACCCTGGATTTGGCTAACTATGGCTACACCTTC.

The chain recombines TRBV6-2 or TRBV6-3 with TRBJ2-1; 7 bases map to TRBD1. Germline loops: CDR1 MNHEY, CDR2 SVGEGT. The CDR3 loop spans 19 amino acids. Germline trimming cut 6 bases from V and 0 bases from J; bases unmatched to any gene: 17. DNA for the CDR3: TGTGCCAGCAGCTTATCCTTGGACAGGTTGTATTACTCCTACAATGAGCAGTTCTTC. It encodes CASSLSLDRLYYSYNEQFF.

In this sample, this clonotype turned up a few times. V gene TRBV13 combines with J gene TRBJ2-5; D gene ambiguous. The CDR3 has 13 residues. CDR1 PRHDT and CDR2 FYEKMQ come from the germline V gene (reference sequence). V was shortened by 0 bases and J by 2 bases, with 4 bases between the two germline ends. CDR3 residues: CASSLGYQETQYF. The CDR3 bases are TGTGCCAGCAGCTTAGGCTATCAAGAGACCCAGTACTTC. Drawing the rest from reference TRBV13 and TRBJ2-5, the complete variable domain is AAGVIQSPRHLIKEKRETATLKCYPIPRHDTVYWYQQGPGQDPQFLISFYEKMQSDKGSIPDRFSAQQFSDYHSELNMSSLELGDSALYFCASSLGYQETQYFGPGTRLLVL.

This clonotype was detected only a few times. The chain couples TRBV7-2 to TRBJ2-2; D remains ambiguous. Trimming left V 0 bases short and J 1 base short, with 3 bases between. The germline gives CDR1 SGHTA, CDR2 FQGNSA. The CDR3 has 14 amino acids. CDR3 in amino acids: CASSLAGNTGELFF. The CDR3 DNA follows: TGTGCCAGCAGCTTAGCGGGGAACACCGGGGAGCTGTTTTTT.

Notes on this clonotype: At one end, the junction sequence differs from germline, possibly due to a read error. This rearrangement joins TRBV4-1 to TRBJ1-2; 8 nucleotides match TRBD1. This CDR3 contains 16 residues. In germline, CDR1 is MGHRA, CDR2 YSYEKL. CDR3 protein: CASSQGSGQGRYGYTF. The CDR3 nucleotides read TGTGCCAGCAGCCAAGGATCCGGACAGGGACGCTATGGCTACACCTTC.